The clone carrying this TCR beta chain came up a few times. The antigen is undetermined. These data come from a study of T cells after yellow fever vaccination. TCRdb ran MiXCR on the 5' RACE reads and lists one entry per CDR3 protein. The sample consists of 400,000 to 450,000 distinct CDR3 sequences, 15% to 20% of them appearing once. With 5 bases removed from V and 7 bases from J, the gap between germline ends came to 12 bases. Germline-derived CDR1 and CDR2 are SGHAT and FQNNGV. The CDR3 has 12 amino acids. Study findings and constraints: A large majority of primary-vaccination clones showed up again after the booster (about 96% CD4, around 90% CD8). By day 5 rather than day 15, the secondary response had peaked, though it was weaker. A minor fraction of clonotypes spanned both CD4 and CD8 compartments.

The receptor was derived from a young man who received the YFV17D yellow fever vaccine. The specimen was PBMCs, collected before the yellow fever booster vaccination. The rearrangement joins TRBV11-2 to TRBJ2-7, with D possibly being TRBD2 (5 bases). In DNA, the CDR3 is TGTGCCAGCAGCCAGGACTCGACTGAGCAGTACTTC. Translating gives CASSQDSTEQYF.